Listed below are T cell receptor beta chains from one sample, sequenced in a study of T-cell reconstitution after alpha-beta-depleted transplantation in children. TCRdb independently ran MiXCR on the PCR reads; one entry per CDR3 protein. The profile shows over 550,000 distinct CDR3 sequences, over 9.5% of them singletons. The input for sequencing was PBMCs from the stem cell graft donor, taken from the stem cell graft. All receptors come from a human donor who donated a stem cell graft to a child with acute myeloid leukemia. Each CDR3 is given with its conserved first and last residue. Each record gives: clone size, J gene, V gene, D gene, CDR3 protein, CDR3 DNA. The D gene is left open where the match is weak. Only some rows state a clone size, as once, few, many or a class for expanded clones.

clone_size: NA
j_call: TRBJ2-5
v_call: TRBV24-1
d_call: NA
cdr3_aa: CATTGRGEETQYF
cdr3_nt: TGTGCCACCACGGGAAGAGGAGAAGAGACCCAGTACTTC

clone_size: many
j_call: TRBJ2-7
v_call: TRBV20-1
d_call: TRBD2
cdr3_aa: CSARRTSSYEQYF
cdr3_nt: TGCAGTGCTCGTAGGACTAGCTCCTACGAGCAGTACTTC

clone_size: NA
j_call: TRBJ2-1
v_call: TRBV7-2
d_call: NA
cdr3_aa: CASSLSVAASYNEQFF
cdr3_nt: TGTGCCAGCAGCTTATCGGTGGCCGCCTCCTACAATGAGCAGTTCTTC

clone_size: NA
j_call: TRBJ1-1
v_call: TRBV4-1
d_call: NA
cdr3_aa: CASSQGVQNEAFF
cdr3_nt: TGCGCCAGCAGCCAAGGGGTCCAGAATGAAGCTTTCTTT

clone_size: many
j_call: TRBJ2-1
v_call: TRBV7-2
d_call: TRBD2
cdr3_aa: CASSLSGGASYNEQFF
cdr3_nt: TGTGCCAGCAGCTTATCGGGGGGAGCATCCTACAATGAGCAGTTCTTC

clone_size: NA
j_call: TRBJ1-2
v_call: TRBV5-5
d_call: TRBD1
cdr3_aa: CASSTADRAYGYTF
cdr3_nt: TGTGCCAGCAGCACGGCGGACAGGGCATATGGCTACACCTTC

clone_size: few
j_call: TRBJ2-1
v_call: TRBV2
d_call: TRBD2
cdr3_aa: CASSHTGLAGYNEQFF
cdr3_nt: TGTGCCAGCAGTCATACGGGACTAGCGGGTTACAATGAGCAGTTCTTC

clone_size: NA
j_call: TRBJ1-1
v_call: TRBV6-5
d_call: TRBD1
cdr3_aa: CASSYVDRGRNTEAFF
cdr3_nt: TGTGCCAGCAGTTACGTTGACAGGGGCCGGAACACTGAAGCTTTCTTT

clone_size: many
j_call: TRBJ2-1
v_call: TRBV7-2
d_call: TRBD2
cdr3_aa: CASSLGRTSGYYNEQFF
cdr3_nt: TGTGCCAGCAGCTTAGGGAGGACTAGCGGATACTACAATGAGCAGTTCTTC

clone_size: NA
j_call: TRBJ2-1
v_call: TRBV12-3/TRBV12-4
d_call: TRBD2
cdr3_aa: CASSSGTKRRFF
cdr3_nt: TGTGCCAGCAGCAGTGGGACTAAAAGGAGGTTCTTC

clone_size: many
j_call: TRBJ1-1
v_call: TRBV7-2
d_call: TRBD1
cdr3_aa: CASSKGARGEAFF
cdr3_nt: TGTGCCAGCAGCAAGGGGGCTAGAGGTGAAGCTTTCTTT

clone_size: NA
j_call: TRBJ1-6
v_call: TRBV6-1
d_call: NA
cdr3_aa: CASRSLTGNRNSPLHF
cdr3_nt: TGTGCCAGCAGGTCCCTTACAGGGAACCGAAATTCACCCCTCCACTTT

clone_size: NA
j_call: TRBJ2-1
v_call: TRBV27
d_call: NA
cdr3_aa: CASSFPDLINEQFF
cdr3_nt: TGTGCCAGCAGTTTTCCGGATCTGATCAATGAGCAGTTCTTC